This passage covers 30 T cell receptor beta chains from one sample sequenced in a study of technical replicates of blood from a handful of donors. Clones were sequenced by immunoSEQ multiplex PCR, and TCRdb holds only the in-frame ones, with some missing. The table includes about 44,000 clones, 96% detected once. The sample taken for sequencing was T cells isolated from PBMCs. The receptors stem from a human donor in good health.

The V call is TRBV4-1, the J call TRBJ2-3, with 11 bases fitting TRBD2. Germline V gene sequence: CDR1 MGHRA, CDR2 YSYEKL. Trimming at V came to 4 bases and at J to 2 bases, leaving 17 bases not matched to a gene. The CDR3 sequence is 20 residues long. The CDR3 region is CASSLTILAGELFNTDTQYF. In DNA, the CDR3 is TGCGCCAGCAGCCTGACGATACTAGCGGGAGAGCTTTTTAACACAGATACGCAGTATTTT.

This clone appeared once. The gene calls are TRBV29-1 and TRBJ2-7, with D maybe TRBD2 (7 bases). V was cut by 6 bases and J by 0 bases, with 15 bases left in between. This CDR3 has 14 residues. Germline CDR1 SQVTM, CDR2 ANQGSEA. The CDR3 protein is CSVEGGESSYEQYF. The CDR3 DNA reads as TGCAGCGTCGAGGGGGGGGAGAGCTCCTACGAGCAGTACTTC.

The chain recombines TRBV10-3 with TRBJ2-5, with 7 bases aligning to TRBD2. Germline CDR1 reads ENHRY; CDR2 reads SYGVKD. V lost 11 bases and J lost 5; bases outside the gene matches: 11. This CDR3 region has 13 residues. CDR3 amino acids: CAAGGGGEETQYF. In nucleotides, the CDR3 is TGTGCCGCTGGGGGGGGAGGCGAGGAGACCCAGTACTTC.

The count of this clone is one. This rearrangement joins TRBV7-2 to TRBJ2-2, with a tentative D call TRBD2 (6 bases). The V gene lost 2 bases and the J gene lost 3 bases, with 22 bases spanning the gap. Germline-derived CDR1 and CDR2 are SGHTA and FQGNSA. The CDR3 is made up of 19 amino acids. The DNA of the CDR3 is TGTGCCAGCAGCTTAACCCCGAGTTCCGGGGGAGCGCACACCGGGGAGCTGTTTTTT. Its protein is CASSLTPSSGGAHTGELFF.

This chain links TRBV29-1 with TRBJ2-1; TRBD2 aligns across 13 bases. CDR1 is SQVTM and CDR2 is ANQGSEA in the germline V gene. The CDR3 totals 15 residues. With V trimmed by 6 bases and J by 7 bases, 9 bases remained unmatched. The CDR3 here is CSVDGLAGAMNEQFF. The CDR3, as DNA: TGCAGCGTAGATGGACTAGCGGGAGCAATGAATGAGCAGTTCTTC.

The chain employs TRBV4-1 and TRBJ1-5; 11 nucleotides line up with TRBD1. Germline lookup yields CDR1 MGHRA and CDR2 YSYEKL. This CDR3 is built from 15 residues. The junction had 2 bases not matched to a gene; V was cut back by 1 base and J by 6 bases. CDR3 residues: CASSQGTGGGQPQHF. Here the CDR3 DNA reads TGCGCCAGCAGCCAAGGGACAGGGGGCGGTCAGCCCCAGCATTTT.

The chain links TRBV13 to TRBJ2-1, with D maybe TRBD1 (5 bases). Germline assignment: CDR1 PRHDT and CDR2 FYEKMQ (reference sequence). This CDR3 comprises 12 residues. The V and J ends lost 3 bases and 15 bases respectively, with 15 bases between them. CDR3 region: CASSFLGRGSFF. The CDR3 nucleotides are TGTGCCAGCAGCTTTTTGGGTAGGGGTTCGTTCTTC. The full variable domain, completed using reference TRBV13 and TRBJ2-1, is AAGVIQSPRHLIKEKRETATLKCYPIPRHDTVYWYQQGPGQDPQFLISFYEKMQSDKGSIPDRFSAQQFSDYHSELNMSSLELGDSALYFCASSFLGRGSFFGPGTRLTVL.

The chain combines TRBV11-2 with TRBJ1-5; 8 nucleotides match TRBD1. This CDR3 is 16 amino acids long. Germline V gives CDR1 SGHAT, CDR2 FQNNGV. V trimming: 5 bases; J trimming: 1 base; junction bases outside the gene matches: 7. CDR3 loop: CASSLRTGMSNQPQHF. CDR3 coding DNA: TGTGCCAGCAGCCTCCGGACAGGGATGAGCAATCAGCCCCAGCATTTT.

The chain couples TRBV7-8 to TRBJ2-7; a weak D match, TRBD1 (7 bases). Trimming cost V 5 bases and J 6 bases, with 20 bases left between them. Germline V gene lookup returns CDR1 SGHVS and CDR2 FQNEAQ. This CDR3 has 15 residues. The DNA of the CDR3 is TGTGCCAGCAGCCCCACCGCCGGAGGGGGCTTCGAGCAGTACTTC. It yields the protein CASSPTAGGGFEQYF.

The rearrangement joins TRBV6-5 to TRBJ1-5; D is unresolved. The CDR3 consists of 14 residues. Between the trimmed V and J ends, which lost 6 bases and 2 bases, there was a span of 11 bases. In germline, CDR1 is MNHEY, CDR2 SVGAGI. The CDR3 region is CASRAGEGNQPQHF. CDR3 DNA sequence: TGTGCCAGCAGGGCCGGGGAGGGCAATCAGCCCCAGCATTTT.

CDR3 coding DNA: TGCAGCGTTGAATCAGGTATCTCTGGAAACACCATATATTTT. It translates to CSVESGISGNTIYF. The chain is built from TRBV29-1 and TRBJ1-3; D is ambiguous. The CDR3 consists of 14 residues. V was clipped by 2 bases and J by 0 bases, with 8 bases between them. Germline-derived CDR1 and CDR2 are SQVTM and ANQGSEA.

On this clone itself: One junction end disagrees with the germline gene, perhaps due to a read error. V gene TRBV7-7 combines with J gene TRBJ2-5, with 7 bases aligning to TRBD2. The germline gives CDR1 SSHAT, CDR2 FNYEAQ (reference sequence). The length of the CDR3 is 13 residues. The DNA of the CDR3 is TGTGCTAGCAGTTACCGGGAGGCGGAGACCCAGTACTTC. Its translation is CASSYREAETQYF.

CDR3 DNA: TGTGCCAGCAGTGAATTTGGGACAGGGGCCTACGAGCAGTACTTC. Protein: CASSEFGTGAYEQYF. V and J are TRBV25-1 and TRBJ2-7, with 10 bases lining up with TRBD1. CDR3 size: 15 residues. J lost 2 bases, V lost 1 base, and 2 bases had no gene match. From germline, CDR1 is MGHDK and CDR2 SYGVNS.

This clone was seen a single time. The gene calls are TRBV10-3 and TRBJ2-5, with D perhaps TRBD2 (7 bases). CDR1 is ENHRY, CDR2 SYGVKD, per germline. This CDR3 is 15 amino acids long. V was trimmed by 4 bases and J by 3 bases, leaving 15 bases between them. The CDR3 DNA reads TGTGCCATCAGTGGCGGCGGAGGGGGGGAAGAGACCCAGTACTTC. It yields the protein CAISGGGGGEETQYF.

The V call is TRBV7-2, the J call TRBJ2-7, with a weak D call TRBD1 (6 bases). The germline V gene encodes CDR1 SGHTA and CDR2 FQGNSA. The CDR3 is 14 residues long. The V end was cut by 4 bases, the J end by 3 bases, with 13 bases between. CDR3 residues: CASSSTGTYYEQYF. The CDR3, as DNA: TGTGCCAGCAGCTCGACAGGCACCTACTACGAGCAGTACTTC.

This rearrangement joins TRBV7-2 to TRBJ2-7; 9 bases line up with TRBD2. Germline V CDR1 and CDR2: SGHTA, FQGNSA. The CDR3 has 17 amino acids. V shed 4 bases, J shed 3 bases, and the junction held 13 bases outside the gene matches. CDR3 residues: CASSSLAVVAGVYEQYF. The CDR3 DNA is TGTGCCAGCAGCTCCCTGGCGGTAGTAGCGGGAGTCTACGAGCAGTACTTC.

This chain's CDR3 is CASSQDSTVQETQYF. In nucleotides, the CDR3 is TGTGCCAGCAGCCAAGATAGTACAGTACAAGAGACCCAGTACTTC. This sequence joins TRBV4-2 and TRBJ2-5; D remains unclear. V dropped 0 bases and J dropped 2 bases, with 10 bases sitting between them. CDR3 length: 15 residues. Germline loops: CDR1 LGHNA, CDR2 YNFKEQ.

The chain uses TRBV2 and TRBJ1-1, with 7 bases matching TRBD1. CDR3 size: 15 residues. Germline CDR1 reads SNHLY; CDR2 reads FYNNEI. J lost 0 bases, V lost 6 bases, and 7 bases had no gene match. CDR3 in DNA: TGTGCCAGCAGCGATAGGGACAGAATGAACACTGAAGCTTTCTTT. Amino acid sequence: CASSDRDRMNTEAFF.

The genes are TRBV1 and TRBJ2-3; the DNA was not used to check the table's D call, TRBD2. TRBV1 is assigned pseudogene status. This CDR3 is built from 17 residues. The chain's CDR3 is CTSSQPSSATSTDTQYF. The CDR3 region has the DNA TGCACCAGCAGCCAACCGTCCTCAGCGACTAGCACAGATACGCAGTATTTT.

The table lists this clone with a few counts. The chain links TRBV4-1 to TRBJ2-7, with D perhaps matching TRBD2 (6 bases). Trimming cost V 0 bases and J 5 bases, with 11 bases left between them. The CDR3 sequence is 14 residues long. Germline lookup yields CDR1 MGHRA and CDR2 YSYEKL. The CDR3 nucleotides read TGCGCCAGCAGCCAAGAGCAGCGGGCCAACGAGCAGTACTTC. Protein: CASSQEQRANEQYF.

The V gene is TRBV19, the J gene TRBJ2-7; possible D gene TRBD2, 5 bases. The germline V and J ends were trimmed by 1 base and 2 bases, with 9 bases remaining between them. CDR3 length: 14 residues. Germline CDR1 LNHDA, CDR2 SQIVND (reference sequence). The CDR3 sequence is CASSIAAGAYEQYF. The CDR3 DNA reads TGTGCCAGTAGTATAGCTGCGGGCGCCTACGAGCAGTACTTC.

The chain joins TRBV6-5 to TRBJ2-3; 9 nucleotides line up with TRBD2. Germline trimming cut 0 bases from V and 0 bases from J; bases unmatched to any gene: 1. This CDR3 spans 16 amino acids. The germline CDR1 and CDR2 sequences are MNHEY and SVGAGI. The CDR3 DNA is TGTGCCAGCAGTTACTCGACTAGCGGAAGCACAGATACGCAGTATTTT. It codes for CASSYSTSGSTDTQYF.

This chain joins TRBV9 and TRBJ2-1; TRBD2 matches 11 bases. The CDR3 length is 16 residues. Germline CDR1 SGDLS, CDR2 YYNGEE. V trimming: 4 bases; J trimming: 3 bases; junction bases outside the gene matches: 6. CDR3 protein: CASSPAGTSGYNEQFF. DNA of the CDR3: TGTGCCAGCAGCCCCGCCGGGACTAGCGGCTACAATGAGCAGTTCTTC.

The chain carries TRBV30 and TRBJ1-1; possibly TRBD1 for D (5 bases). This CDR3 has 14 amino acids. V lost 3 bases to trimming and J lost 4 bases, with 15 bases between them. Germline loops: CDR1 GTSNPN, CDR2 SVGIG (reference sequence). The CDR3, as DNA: TGTGCCTGGAGCCCAGGGTATGAAAGCACTGAAGCTTTCTTT. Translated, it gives CAWSPGYESTEAFF.

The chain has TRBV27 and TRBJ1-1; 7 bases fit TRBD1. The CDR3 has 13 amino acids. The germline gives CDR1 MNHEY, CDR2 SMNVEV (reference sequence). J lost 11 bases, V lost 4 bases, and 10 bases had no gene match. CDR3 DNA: TGTGCCAGCAGTTACTTCCCGGGACAGTGGGCTTTCTTT. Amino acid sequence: CASSYFPGQWAFF.

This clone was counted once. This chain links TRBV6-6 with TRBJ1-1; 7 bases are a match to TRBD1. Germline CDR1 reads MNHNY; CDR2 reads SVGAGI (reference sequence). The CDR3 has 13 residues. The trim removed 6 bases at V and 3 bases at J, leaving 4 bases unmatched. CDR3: CASRTGVDTEAFF. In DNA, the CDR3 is TGTGCCAGCAGAACAGGGGTCGACACTGAAGCTTTCTTT.

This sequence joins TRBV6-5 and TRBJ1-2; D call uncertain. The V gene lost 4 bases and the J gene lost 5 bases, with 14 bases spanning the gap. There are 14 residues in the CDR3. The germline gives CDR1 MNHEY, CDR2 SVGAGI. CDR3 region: CASSSLRGLYGYTF. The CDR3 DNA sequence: TGTGCCAGCAGTTCGCTCCGGGGATTATATGGCTACACCTTC.

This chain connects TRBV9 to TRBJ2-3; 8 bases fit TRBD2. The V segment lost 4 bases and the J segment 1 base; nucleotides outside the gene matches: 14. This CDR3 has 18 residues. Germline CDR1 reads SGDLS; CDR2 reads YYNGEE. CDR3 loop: CASSRRGGALAGTDTQYF. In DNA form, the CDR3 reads TGTGCCAGCAGCCGCCGGGGGGGGGCACTAGCGGGCACAGATACGCAGTATTTT.

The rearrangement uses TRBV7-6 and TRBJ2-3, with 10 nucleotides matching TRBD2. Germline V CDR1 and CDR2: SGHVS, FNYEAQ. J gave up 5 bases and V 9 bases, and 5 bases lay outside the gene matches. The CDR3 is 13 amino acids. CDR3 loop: CAREREGVDTQYF. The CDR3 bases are TGTGCCAGAGAGCGGGAGGGCGTAGATACGCAGTATTTT.

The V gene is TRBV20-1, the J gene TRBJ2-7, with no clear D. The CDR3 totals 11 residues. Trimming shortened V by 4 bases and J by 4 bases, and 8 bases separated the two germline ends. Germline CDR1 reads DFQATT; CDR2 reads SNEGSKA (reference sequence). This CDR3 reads CSANADYEQYF. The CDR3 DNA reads TGCAGTGCTAACGCAGATTACGAGCAGTACTTC.